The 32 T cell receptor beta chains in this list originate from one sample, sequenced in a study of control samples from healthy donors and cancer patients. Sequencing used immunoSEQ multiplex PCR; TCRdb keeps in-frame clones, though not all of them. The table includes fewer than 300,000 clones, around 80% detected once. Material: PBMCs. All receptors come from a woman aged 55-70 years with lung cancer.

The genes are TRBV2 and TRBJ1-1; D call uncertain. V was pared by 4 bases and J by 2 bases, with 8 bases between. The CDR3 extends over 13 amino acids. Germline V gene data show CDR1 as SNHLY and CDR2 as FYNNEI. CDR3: CASSGDHNTEAFF. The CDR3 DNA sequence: TGTGCCAGCAGTGGCGACCACAACACTGAAGCTTTCTTT.

CDR3 sequence: CASSVGRERWQPQHF. The CDR3 coding sequence is TGTGCCAGCAGCGTAGGTAGGGAAAGGTGGCAGCCCCAGCATTTT. This sequence joins TRBV9 and TRBJ1-5, with D unresolved. This CDR3 region has 15 residues. CDR1 is SGDLS, CDR2 YYNGEE, per germline. V lost 0 bases to trimming and J lost 7 bases, with 14 bases between them.

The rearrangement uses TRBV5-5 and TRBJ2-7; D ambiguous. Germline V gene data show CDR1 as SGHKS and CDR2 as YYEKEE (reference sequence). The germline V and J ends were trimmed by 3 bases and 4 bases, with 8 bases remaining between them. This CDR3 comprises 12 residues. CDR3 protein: CASSSDIYEQYF. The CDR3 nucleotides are TGTGCCAGCAGCTCCGATATATACGAGCAGTACTTC.

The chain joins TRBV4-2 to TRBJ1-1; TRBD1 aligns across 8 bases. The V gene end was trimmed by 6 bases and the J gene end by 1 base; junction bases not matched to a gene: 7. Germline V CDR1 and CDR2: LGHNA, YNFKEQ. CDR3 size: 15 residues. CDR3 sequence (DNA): TGTGCCAGCAGTTTAAAGGACAGGGAGAACACTGAAGCTTTCTTT. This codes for CASSLKDRENTEAFF.

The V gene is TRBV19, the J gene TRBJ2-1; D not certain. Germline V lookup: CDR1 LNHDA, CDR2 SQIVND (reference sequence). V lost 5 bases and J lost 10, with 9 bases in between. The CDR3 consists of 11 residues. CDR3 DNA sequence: TGTGCCAGTAGTGGTCTAGAGGAGCAGTTCTTC. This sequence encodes CASSGLEEQFF.

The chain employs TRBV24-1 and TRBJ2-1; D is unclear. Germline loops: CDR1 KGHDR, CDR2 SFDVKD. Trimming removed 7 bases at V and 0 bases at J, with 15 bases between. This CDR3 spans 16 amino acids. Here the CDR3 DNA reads TGTGCCACCAGCCATCCGGACCGAAGCTCCTACAATGAGCAGTTCTTC. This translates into CATSHPDRSSYNEQFF.

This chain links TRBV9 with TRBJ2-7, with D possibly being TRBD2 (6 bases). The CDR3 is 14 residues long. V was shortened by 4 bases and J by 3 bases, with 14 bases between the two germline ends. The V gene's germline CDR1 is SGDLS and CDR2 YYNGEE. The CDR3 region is CASSSGLASYEQYF. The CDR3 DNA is TGTGCCAGCAGCTCCGGGCTAGCGAGCTACGAGCAGTACTTC.

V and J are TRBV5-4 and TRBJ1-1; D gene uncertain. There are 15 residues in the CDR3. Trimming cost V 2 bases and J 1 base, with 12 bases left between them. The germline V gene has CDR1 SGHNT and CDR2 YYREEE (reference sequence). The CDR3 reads CASSLDYQRNTEAFF. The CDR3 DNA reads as TGTGCCAGCAGCTTAGATTACCAGAGGAACACTGAAGCTTTCTTT.

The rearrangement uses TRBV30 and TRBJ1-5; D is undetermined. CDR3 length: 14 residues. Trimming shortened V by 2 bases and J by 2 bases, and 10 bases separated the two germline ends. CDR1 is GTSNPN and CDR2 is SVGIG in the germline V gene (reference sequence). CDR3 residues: CAWSTVWGNQPQHF. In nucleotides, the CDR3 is TGTGCCTGGAGTACGGTTTGGGGCAATCAGCCCCAGCATTTT.

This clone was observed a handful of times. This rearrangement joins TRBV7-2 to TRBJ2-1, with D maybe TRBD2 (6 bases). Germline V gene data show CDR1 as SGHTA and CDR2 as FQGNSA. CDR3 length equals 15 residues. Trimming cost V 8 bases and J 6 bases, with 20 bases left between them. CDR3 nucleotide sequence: TGTGCCAGCCGCACGCCAGCAGTGGGGGGCAATGAGCAGTTCTTC. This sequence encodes CASRTPAVGGNEQFF.

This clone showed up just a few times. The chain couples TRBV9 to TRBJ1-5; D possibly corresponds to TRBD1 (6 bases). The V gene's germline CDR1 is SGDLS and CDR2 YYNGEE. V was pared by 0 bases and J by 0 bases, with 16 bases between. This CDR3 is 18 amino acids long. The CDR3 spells CASSVGSGGLNSNQPQHF. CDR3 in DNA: TGTGCCAGCAGCGTAGGTTCTGGGGGGCTTAATAGCAATCAGCCCCAGCATTTT.

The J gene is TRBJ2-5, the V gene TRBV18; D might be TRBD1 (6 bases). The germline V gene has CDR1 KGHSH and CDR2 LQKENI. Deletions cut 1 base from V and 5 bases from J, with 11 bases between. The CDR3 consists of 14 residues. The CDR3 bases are TGTGCCAGCTCACCACAGGGGGTTGTGGAGACCCAGTACTTC. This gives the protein CASSPQGVVETQYF.

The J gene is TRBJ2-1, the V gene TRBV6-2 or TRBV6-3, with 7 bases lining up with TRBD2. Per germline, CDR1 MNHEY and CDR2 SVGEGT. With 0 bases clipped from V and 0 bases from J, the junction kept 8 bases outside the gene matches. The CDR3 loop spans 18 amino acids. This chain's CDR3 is CASSYSPTSASSYNEQFF. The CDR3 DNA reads TGTGCCAGCAGTTACTCGCCCACTAGCGCCAGCTCCTACAATGAGCAGTTCTTC.

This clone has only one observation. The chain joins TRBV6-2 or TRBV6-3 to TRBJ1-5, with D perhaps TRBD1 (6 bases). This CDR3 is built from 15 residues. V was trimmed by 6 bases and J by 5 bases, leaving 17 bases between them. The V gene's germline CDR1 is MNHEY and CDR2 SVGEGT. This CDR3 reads CASSLGGGGHQPQHF. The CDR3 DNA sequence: TGTGCCAGCAGCCTCGGGGGAGGGGGTCATCAGCCCCAGCATTTT.

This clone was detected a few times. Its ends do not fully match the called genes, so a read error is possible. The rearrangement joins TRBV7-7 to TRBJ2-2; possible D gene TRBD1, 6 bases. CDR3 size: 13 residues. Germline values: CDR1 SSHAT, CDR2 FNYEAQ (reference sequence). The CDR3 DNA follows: TGTGCTAGCAGCCGAGACAGGCCCGGGGAGCTGTTTTTT. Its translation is CASSRDRPGELFF. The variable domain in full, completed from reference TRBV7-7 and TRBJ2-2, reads GAGVSQSPRYKVTKRGQDVTLRCDPISSHATLYWYQQALGQGPEFLTYFNYEAQPDKSGLPSDRFSAERPEGSISTLTIQRTEQRDSAMYRCASSRDRPGELFFGEGSRLTVL.

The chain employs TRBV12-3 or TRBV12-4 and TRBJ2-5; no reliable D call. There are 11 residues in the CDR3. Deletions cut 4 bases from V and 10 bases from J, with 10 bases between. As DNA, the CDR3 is TGTGCCAGCAGTTCTGCCATGGGCCAGTACTTC. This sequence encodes CASSSAMGQYF.

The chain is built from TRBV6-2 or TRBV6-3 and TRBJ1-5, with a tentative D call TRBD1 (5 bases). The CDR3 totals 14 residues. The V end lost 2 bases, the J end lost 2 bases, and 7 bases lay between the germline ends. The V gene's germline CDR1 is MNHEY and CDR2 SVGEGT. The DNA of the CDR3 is TGTGCCAGCAGTTACCGGGGGGGCAATCAGCCCCAGCATTTT. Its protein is CASSYRGGNQPQHF.

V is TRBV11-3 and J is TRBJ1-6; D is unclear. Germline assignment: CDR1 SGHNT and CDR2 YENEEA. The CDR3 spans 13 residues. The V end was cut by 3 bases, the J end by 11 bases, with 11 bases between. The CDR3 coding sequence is TGTGCCAGCAGCTTGACCGCGGCGGCACCCCTCCACTTT. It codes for CASSLTAAAPLHF.

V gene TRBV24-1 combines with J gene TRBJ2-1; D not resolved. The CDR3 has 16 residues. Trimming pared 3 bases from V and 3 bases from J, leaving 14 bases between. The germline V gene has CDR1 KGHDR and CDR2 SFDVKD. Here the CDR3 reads CATSDSKAPNYNEQFF. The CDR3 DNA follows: TGTGCCACCAGTGATAGTAAGGCCCCCAACTACAATGAGCAGTTCTTC.

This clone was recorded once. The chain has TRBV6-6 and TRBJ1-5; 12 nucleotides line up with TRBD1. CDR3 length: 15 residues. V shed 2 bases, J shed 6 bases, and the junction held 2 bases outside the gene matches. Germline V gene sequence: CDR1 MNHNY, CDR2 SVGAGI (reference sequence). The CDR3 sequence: CASSYRDRGLQPQHF. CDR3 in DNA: TGTGCCAGCAGTTACAGGGACAGGGGGCTTCAGCCCCAGCATTTT.

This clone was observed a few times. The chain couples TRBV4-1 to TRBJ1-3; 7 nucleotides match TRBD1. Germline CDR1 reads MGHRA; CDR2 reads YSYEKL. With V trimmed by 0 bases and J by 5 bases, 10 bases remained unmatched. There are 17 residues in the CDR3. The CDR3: CASSQDIGRGQRNTIYF. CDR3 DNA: TGCGCCAGCAGCCAAGATATAGGCAGGGGACAGAGAAACACCATATATTTT.

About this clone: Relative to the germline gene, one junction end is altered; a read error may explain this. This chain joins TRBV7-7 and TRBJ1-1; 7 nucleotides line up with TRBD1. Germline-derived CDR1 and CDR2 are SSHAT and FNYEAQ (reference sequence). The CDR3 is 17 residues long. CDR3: CASSLESGGRRNTEAFF. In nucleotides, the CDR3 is TGTGCTAGCAGCTTAGAATCAGGGGGTAGGAGGAACACTGAAGCTTTCTTT.

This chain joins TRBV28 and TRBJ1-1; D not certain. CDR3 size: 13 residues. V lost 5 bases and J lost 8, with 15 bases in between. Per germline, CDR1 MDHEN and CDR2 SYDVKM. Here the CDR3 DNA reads TGTGCCAGCAGTCCCGGCGGGCTTAGGGAAGCTTTCTTT. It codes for CASSPGGLREAFF.

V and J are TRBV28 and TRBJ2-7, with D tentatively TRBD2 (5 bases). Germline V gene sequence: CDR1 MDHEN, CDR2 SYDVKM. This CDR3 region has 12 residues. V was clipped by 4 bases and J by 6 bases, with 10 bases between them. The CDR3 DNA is TGTGCCAGCAGTTCCGGGGTGTCCGAGCAGTACTTC. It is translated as CASSSGVSEQYF.

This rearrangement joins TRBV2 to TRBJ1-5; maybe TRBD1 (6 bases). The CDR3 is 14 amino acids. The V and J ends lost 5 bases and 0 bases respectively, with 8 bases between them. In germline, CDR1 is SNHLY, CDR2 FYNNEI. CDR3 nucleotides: TGTGCCAGCAGTCGACAGGATAGCAATCAGCCCCAGCATTTT. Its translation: CASSRQDSNQPQHF.

The CDR3 region is CASRLWGAAYNEQFF. DNA for the CDR3: TGCGCCAGCAGACTGTGGGGAGCGGCCTACAATGAGCAGTTCTTC. The chain has TRBV5-1 and TRBJ2-1; D is possibly TRBD2 (5 bases). The length of the CDR3 is 15 residues. Per germline, CDR1 SGHRS and CDR2 YFSETQ. Trimming cost V 5 bases and J 2 bases, with 14 bases left between them.

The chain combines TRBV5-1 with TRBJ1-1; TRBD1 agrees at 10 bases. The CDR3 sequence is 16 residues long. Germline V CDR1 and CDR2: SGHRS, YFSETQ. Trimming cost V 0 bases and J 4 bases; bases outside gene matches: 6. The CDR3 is CASSLVGGTGVTEAFF. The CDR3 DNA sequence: TGCGCCAGCAGCTTGGTAGGCGGGACAGGGGTCACTGAAGCTTTCTTT. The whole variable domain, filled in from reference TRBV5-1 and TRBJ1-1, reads KAGVTQTPRYLIKTRGQQVTLSCSPISGHRSVSWYQQTPGQGLQFLFEYFSETQRNKGNFPGRFSGRQFSNSRSEMNVSTLELGDSALYLCASSLVGGTGVTEAFFGQGTRLTVV.

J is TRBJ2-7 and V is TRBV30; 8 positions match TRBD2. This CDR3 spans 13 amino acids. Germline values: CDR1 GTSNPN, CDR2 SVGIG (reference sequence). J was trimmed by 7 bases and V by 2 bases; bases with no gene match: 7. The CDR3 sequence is CAWSTGLAYEQYF. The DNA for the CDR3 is TGTGCCTGGAGTACTGGACTAGCTTATGAGCAGTACTTC.

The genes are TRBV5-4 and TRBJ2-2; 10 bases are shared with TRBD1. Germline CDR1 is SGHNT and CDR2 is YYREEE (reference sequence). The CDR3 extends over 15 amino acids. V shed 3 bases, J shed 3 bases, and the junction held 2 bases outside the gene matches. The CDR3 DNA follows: TGTGCCAGCAGCTGGGACAGGGGTTACACCGGGGAGCTGTTTTTT. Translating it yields CASSWDRGYTGELFF.

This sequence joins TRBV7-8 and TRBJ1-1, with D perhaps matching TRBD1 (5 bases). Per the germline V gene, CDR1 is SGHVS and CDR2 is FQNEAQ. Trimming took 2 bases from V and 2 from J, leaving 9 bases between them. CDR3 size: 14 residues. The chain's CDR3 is CASSLRDGNTEAFF. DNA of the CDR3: TGTGCCAGCAGCTTAAGGGACGGTAACACTGAAGCTTTCTTT.

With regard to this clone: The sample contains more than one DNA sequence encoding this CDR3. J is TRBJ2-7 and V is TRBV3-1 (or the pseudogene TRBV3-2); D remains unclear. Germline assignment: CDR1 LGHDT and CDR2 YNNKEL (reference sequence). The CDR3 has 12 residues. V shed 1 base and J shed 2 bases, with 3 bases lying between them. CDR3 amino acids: CASSQGPYEQYF. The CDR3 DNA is TGTGCCAGCAGCCAAGGCCCCTACGAGCAGTACTTC.

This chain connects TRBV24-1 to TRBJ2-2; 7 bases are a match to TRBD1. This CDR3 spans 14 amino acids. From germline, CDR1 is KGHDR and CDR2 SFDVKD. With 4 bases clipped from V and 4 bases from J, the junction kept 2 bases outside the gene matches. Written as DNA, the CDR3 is TGTGCCACCAGTGAGACAGGGAGCACCGGGGAGCTGTTTTTT. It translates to CATSETGSTGELFF.